Below, 16 T cell receptor beta chains from the same sample are listed, as sequenced in a study of T-cell reconstitution after alpha-beta-depleted transplantation in children. A TCRbeta library incorporating unique molecular identifiers was prepared. Each CDR3 protein is one row after TCRdb ran MiXCR on the PCR reads. Among roughly 500,000 distinct CDR3 sequences, about 12% were seen once, and the ten largest hold around 6.1%. Source: PBMCs from the stem cell graft donor, taken from the stem cell graft. All receptors derive from a human donor who donated a stem cell graft to a child with combined immunodeficiency.

This clonotype was observed many times. The chain has TRBV25-1 and TRBJ1-5; 7 nucleotides match TRBD1. The CDR3 is 12 residues long. V trimming: 6 bases; J trimming: 10 bases; junction bases outside the gene matches: 6. Germline values: CDR1 MGHDK, CDR2 SYGVNS. CDR3 bases: TGTGCCAGCAGATCCCAGGGGGGTCCCCAGCATTTT. It is translated as CASRSQGGPQHF.

This clonotype occurred many times. V is TRBV20-1 and J is TRBJ2-1; D is undetermined. The germline V and J ends were trimmed by 0 bases and 2 bases, with 11 bases remaining between them. Germline V gene sequence: CDR1 DFQATT, CDR2 SNEGSKA (reference sequence). The CDR3 loop spans 15 amino acids. CDR3 sequence reads: CSARDGRSPYNEQFF. In DNA, the CDR3 is TGCAGTGCTAGAGATGGGCGTTCCCCCTACAATGAGCAGTTCTTC.

The V call is TRBV6-2 or TRBV6-3, the J call TRBJ2-7; no reliable D call. Germline CDR1 reads MNHEY; CDR2 reads SVGEGT. There are 12 residues in the CDR3. Trimming took 2 bases from V and 6 from J, leaving 8 bases between them. This CDR3 is CASSYTAAEQYF. CDR3 bases: TGTGCCAGCAGTTACACAGCTGCCGAGCAGTACTTC.

The V gene is TRBV5-1, the J gene TRBJ2-5; TRBD1 agrees at 7 bases. The trim removed 3 bases at V and 0 bases at J, leaving 2 bases unmatched. In germline, CDR1 is SGHRS, CDR2 YFSETQ. This CDR3 contains 14 residues. In DNA form, the CDR3 reads TGCGCCAGCAGCTCGGGACAGAACCAAGAGACCCAGTACTTC. Its protein is CASSSGQNQETQYF.

The chain carries TRBV5-1 and TRBJ2-2; possibly TRBD1 for D (5 bases). The V and J ends lost 4 bases and 4 bases respectively, with 11 bases between them. Germline V gene lookup returns CDR1 SGHRS and CDR2 YFSETQ. This CDR3 has 14 amino acids. The CDR3 loop reads CASSPRTSTGELFF. In DNA, the CDR3 is TGCGCCAGCAGCCCTCGGACAAGCACCGGGGAGCTGTTTTTT.

At least ten counts were recorded for this clonotype. The chain joins TRBV6-2 or TRBV6-3 to TRBJ2-1, with 8 nucleotides matching TRBD2. The V segment lost 8 bases and the J segment 5 bases; nucleotides outside the gene matches: 8. The CDR3 extends over 14 amino acids. The germline gives CDR1 MNHEY, CDR2 SVGEGT. In nucleotides, the CDR3 is TGTGCCAGCGGATCGGGAGGGCCTCACAATGAGCAGTTCTTC. Translation gives CASGSGGPHNEQFF.

The chain recombines TRBV3-1 with TRBJ2-1; tentative D call: TRBD1 (6 bases). The germline gives CDR1 LGHDT, CDR2 YNNKEL (reference sequence). Trimming stripped 4 bases from V and 4 bases from J, with 14 bases between. The CDR3 length is 15 residues. The CDR3 loop is CASSPTWDKYNEQFF. The CDR3 region has the DNA TGTGCCAGCAGCCCCACGTGGGACAAGTACAATGAGCAGTTCTTC.

This clonotype was counted many times. The V and J genes are TRBV12-3 or TRBV12-4 and TRBJ2-7; no definite D call. The CDR3 has 15 amino acids. V lost 1 base and J lost 4, with 14 bases in between. CDR3 bases: TGTGCCAGCAGTTTAGAGAGCCTCGGATCTTACGAGCAGTACTTC. It codes for CASSLESLGSYEQYF.

The sample holds a few counts of this clonotype. This chain joins TRBV13 and TRBJ2-1, with 13 bases that match TRBD2. Trimming took 6 bases from V and 8 from J; bases not matched to a gene: 10. The germline V gene has CDR1 PRHDT and CDR2 FYEKMQ (reference sequence). This CDR3 comprises 16 residues. The CDR3, as DNA: TGTGCCAGCAGGGACGGGGGACTAGCGGGGTGGGATGAGCAGTTCTTC. It encodes CASRDGGLAGWDEQFF. The whole variable domain, filled in from reference TRBV13 and TRBJ2-1, reads AAGVIQSPRHLIKEKRETATLKCYPIPRHDTVYWYQQGPGQDPQFLISFYEKMQSDKGSIPDRFSAQQFSDYHSELNMSSLELGDSALYFCASRDGGLAGWDEQFFGPGTRLTVL.

This clonotype appeared a few times. The chain uses TRBV7-2 and TRBJ1-5, with 10 bases identical to TRBD1. The J segment lost 0 bases and the V segment lost 4 bases, leaving 3 bases of the junction unmatched. The CDR3 runs to 16 residues. Germline assignment: CDR1 SGHTA and CDR2 FQGNSA. As DNA, the CDR3 is TGTGCCAGCAGCTGGACAGGGGGAGGTAGCAATCAGCCCCAGCATTTT. It yields the protein CASSWTGGGSNQPQHF.

This rearrangement joins TRBV4-3 to TRBJ2-7; 9 bases are a match to TRBD1. V was clipped by 4 bases and J by 6 bases; unmatched bases: 4. The CDR3 loop spans 13 amino acids. Germline V CDR1 and CDR2: LGHNA, YSLEER. CDR3 bases: TGCGCCAGCAGCCGGGACAGGGATGGCGAGCAGTACTTC. Translation gives CASSRDRDGEQYF.

The chain employs TRBV6-5 and TRBJ2-5; the match to TRBD2 covers 12 bases. The CDR3 is made up of 17 amino acids. Germline V gene sequence: CDR1 MNHEY, CDR2 SVGAGI. Unmatched junction bases numbered 6, after V lost 2 bases and J lost 2 bases. For the CDR3, the DNA is TGTGCCAGCAGTTACGGGGGACTAGCGGGTCGGCAAGAGACCCAGTACTTC. Residues: CASSYGGLAGRQETQYF.

The sample holds a few counts of this clonotype. The rearrangement links TRBV15 to TRBJ2-1; D is unclear. Per germline, CDR1 LNHNV and CDR2 YYDKDF (reference sequence). The CDR3 contains 11 residues. V was shortened by 0 bases and J by 13 bases, with 7 bases between the two germline ends. The DNA for the CDR3 is TGTGCCACCAGCAGAGATCGGCATCAGTTCTTC. Protein product: CATSRDRHQFF.

This clonotype has a count of ten or more. CDR3 nucleotide sequence: TGCAGTGCTAGAGATAAGGCGTTAGCAACTAATGAAAAACTGTTTTTT. Its translation is CSARDKALATNEKLFF. V gene TRBV20-1 combines with J gene TRBJ1-4; D is uncertain. V was pared by 0 bases and J by 0 bases, with 11 bases between. The CDR3 length is 16 residues. CDR1 and CDR2 from the germline V gene are DFQATT and SNEGSKA (reference sequence).

This clonotype was seen at least ten times. The rearrangement joins TRBV4-2 to TRBJ2-3; no clear D gene. The CDR3 runs to 15 residues. Trimming cost V 0 bases and J 2 bases, with 9 bases left between them. Germline V gene sequence: CDR1 LGHNA, CDR2 YNFKEQ. CDR3 nucleotides: TGTGCCAGCAGCCAAGAGAACCTGAACACAGATACGCAGTATTTT. Its translation is CASSQENLNTDTQYF.

In nucleotides, the CDR3 is TGTGCCAGCTCACAAACGGGACAGGAGAATGAAAAACTGTTTTTT. Protein: CASSQTGQENEKLFF. This chain uses TRBV18 with TRBJ1-4, with 8 bases matching TRBD1. The germline CDR1 and CDR2 sequences are KGHSH and LQKENI. With V trimmed by 4 bases and J by 5 bases, 6 bases remained unmatched. The CDR3 runs 15 residues.